One and the same sample provided the 32 T cell receptor beta chains below, sequenced in a study of OX40 agonist ivuxolimab in advanced cancers. Profiled with immunoSEQ multiplex PCR; TCRdb holds only in-frame clones, not every one. The data contain tens of thousands of clones, approximately 90% of them seen just once; the ten biggest clones take up around 0.45%. Sequenced here: CD4+ or CD8+ T cells sorted from blood, sampled in a trial of the OX40 agonist ivuxolimab. These receptors were obtained from an adult with an advanced solid tumor such as melanoma, head and neck, liver or kidney cancer.

The J gene is TRBJ1-1, the V gene TRBV5-1; TRBD1 is a possible D gene (5 bases). Germline V gene lookup returns CDR1 SGHRS and CDR2 YFSETQ. The CDR3 has 16 amino acids. The V and J ends lost 1 base and 2 bases respectively, with 15 bases between them. CDR3 sequence reads: CASSLSQGGRNTEAFF. The CDR3 DNA reads TGCGCCAGCAGCTTGAGTCAGGGTGGTCGCAACACTGAAGCTTTCTTT.

The rearrangement uses TRBV12-2 and TRBJ1-5. TRBV12-2 represents a pseudogene. The CDR3 extends over 17 amino acids. The CDR3 loop is CASRPLLWSRSNQPQHF. The DNA for the CDR3 is TGTGCAAGTCGCCCCCTGTTATGGTCCCGGTCCAATCAGCCCCAGCATTTT.

V gene TRBV6-1 combines with J gene TRBJ2-1, with 9 bases fitting TRBD1. Unmatched junction bases numbered 9, after V lost 7 bases and J lost 8 bases. CDR3 length: 14 amino acids. Germline-derived CDR1 and CDR2 are MNHNS and SASEGT. CDR3 sequence: CASKTQGARDEQFF. Written as DNA, the CDR3 is TGTGCCAGCAAAACACAGGGGGCTCGGGATGAGCAGTTCTTC.

This clone was detected once. V and J are TRBV10-3 and TRBJ1-2; 7 positions agree with TRBD1. This CDR3 contains 13 residues. The germline gives CDR1 ENHRY, CDR2 SYGVKD. With V trimmed by 8 bases and J by 2 bases, 5 bases remained unmatched. The CDR3 bases are TGTGCCATCGGGGGGGGACAGAACTATGGCTACACCTTC. Protein product: CAIGGGQNYGYTF.

Details on this clone: This CDR3 fails to terminate in the conserved phenylalanine or tryptophan, so it likely reflects a read error. The chain has TRBV6-6 and TRBJ1-6; a weak D match, TRBD1 (5 bases). Between the trimmed V and J ends, which lost 0 bases and 9 bases, there was a span of 12 bases. This CDR3 is built from 15 residues. Per germline, CDR1 MNHNY and CDR2 SVGAGI (reference sequence). CDR3 residues: CASSYSRGDGSPLHL. In DNA, the CDR3 is TGTGCCAGCAGTTACTCGAGGGGTGACGGTTCACCCCTCCACCTT.

The gene calls are TRBV7-3 and TRBJ1-3; D unresolved. CDR1 is SGHTA and CDR2 is FQGTGA in the germline V gene. The germline V and J ends were trimmed by 4 bases and 8 bases, with 12 bases remaining between them. CDR3 size: 13 residues. The CDR3 loop reads CASSSILGDTIYF. The CDR3 DNA sequence: TGTGCCAGCAGCTCAATTCTCGGGGACACCATATATTTT.

This clone has a single count. This rearrangement joins TRBV5-4 to TRBJ2-4; TRBD2 might be the D (6 bases). Trimming removed 0 bases from V and 5 bases from J, with 15 bases in between. The CDR3 length is 16 residues. Per the germline V gene, CDR1 is SGHNT and CDR2 is YYREEE (reference sequence). The CDR3 here is CASSLGSTSTENIQYF. As DNA, the CDR3 is TGTGCCAGCAGCTTGGGCTCGACTAGTACGGAAAACATTCAGTACTTC.

The DNA for the CDR3 is TGTGCCAGCAGCTTAAAAGTCTTAGCGGGGTCAGATACGCAGTATTTT. It translates to CASSLKVLAGSDTQYF. The chain combines TRBV11-1 with TRBJ2-3; the match to TRBD2 covers 8 bases. Germline CDR1 is SGHAT and CDR2 is FQDESV (reference sequence). CDR3 length: 16 amino acids. J was trimmed by 4 bases and V by 2 bases; bases with no gene match: 8.

V and J are TRBV2 and TRBJ1-6; 7 bases align to TRBD1. Germline V CDR1 and CDR2: SNHLY, FYNNEI. J gave up 10 bases and V 6 bases, and 12 bases lay outside the gene matches. This CDR3 is built from 15 residues. This CDR3 is CASSKNRGMESPLHF. The DNA for the CDR3 is TGTGCCAGCAGCAAGAACAGGGGAATGGAATCACCCCTCCACTTT.

The chain recombines TRBV5-1 with TRBJ1-1; D is unclear. The CDR3 extends over 13 amino acids. The V gene's germline CDR1 is SGHRS and CDR2 YFSETQ. V was pared by 0 bases and J by 3 bases, with 6 bases between. Here the CDR3 reads CASSLVGDTEAFF. Written as DNA, the CDR3 is TGCGCCAGCAGCTTGGTCGGGGACACTGAAGCTTTCTTT. Full variable domain (outside the CDR3, taken from reference TRBV5-1 and TRBJ1-1): KAGVTQTPRYLIKTRGQQVTLSCSPISGHRSVSWYQQTPGQGLQFLFEYFSETQRNKGNFPGRFSGRQFSNSRSEMNVSTLELGDSALYLCASSLVGDTEAFFGQGTRLTVV.

This rearrangement joins TRBV9 to TRBJ2-5, with TRBD1 as a possible D gene (6 bases). CDR3 length: 15 residues. With 4 bases removed from V and 5 bases from J, the gap between germline ends came to 18 bases. The germline gives CDR1 SGDLS, CDR2 YYNGEE. The CDR3 region has the DNA TGTGCCAGCAGCCGAAGTTCACAGGGCCACGAGACCCAGTACTTC. Translating gives CASSRSSQGHETQYF.

The chain carries TRBV29-1 and TRBJ1-2; no reliable D call. CDR1 is SQVTM, CDR2 ANQGSEA, per germline. The CDR3 sequence is 15 residues long. With 0 bases removed from V and 2 bases from J, the gap between germline ends came to 13 bases. CDR3 sequence: CSVEEGGKMNYGYTF. The CDR3 DNA follows: TGCAGCGTTGAAGAAGGCGGGAAGATGAACTATGGCTACACCTTC.

This chain links TRBV7-8 with TRBJ2-1; 9 bases fit TRBD1. The length of the CDR3 is 16 residues. After removal of 1 base from V and 7 bases from J, the junction contained 8 bases not matched to a gene. In germline, CDR1 is SGHVS, CDR2 FQNEAQ. The CDR3 DNA is TGTGCCAGCAGCTTAGGACAGGGGGGCGCGGGTAATGAGCAGTTCTTC. Encoded protein: CASSLGQGGAGNEQFF.

The chain couples TRBV15 to TRBJ1-1; D is possibly TRBD1 (6 bases). Germline V gives CDR1 LNHNV, CDR2 YYDKDF (reference sequence). The CDR3 covers 18 residues. V lost 0 bases, J lost 1 base, and 18 bases lay in between. CDR3 sequence reads: CATSRDLGAGVGNTEAFF. The DNA for the CDR3 is TGTGCCACCAGCAGAGATCTGGGGGCGGGTGTGGGGAACACTGAAGCTTTCTTT.

J is TRBJ1-2 and V is TRBV18; perhaps TRBD1 as D (5 bases). Trimming left V 6 bases short and J 7 bases short, with 15 bases between. Germline V gene sequence: CDR1 KGHSH, CDR2 LQKENI. The length of the CDR3 is 13 residues. CDR3 residues: CASSRAGTGGYTF. Written as DNA, the CDR3 is TGTGCCAGCTCTAGAGCCGGGACCGGTGGCTACACCTTC.

The chain combines TRBV5-6 with TRBJ1-4; unclear D gene. Germline V gene lookup returns CDR1 SGHDT and CDR2 YYEEEE. Trimming cost V 1 base and J 7 bases, with 8 bases left between them. This CDR3 is 13 amino acids long. CDR3 protein: CASSLSQLEKLFF. In DNA, the CDR3 is TGTGCCAGCAGCTTGAGCCAGCTTGAAAAACTGTTTTTT.

This chain links TRBV5-1 with TRBJ1-5, with 7 bases lining up with TRBD1. The CDR3 is 14 amino acids. CDR1 and CDR2 (germline): SGHRS, YFSETQ. The J segment lost 9 bases and the V segment lost 4 bases, leaving 10 bases of the junction unmatched. The CDR3 sequence is CASSQGTAGGPQHF. The CDR3 coding sequence is TGCGCCAGCAGCCAAGGGACAGCGGGGGGGCCCCAGCATTTT.

This CDR3 is CASRPDSNQPQHF. In nucleotides, the CDR3 is TGCGCCAGCAGGCCGGACAGCAATCAGCCCCAGCATTTT. V usage is TRBV5-1 and J usage is TRBJ1-5; D unclear. CDR1 and CDR2 from the germline V gene are SGHRS and YFSETQ. The V end was cut by 5 bases, the J end by 1 base, with 7 bases between. This CDR3 has 13 residues.

The rearrangement links TRBV2 to TRBJ2-1; the D gene is possibly TRBD2 (5 bases). The V end lost 7 bases, the J end lost 5 bases, and 12 bases lay between the germline ends. The CDR3 is 13 amino acids. The germline V gene encodes CDR1 SNHLY and CDR2 FYNNEI. The CDR3 spells CASTQERDNEQFF. The DNA for the CDR3 is TGTGCCAGCACTCAGGAGAGGGACAATGAGCAGTTCTTC.

This clone came up once. The rearrangement joins TRBV6-4 to TRBJ2-2; 8 bases fit TRBD1. The germline V gene has CDR1 MRHNA and CDR2 SNTAGT. V trimming: 8 bases; J trimming: 7 bases; junction bases outside the gene matches: 6. The CDR3 has 13 residues. CDR3 DNA sequence: TGTGCCAGCCGCTCACAGGGGGACGGGGAGCTGTTTTTT. The encoded protein is CASRSQGDGELFF.

The rearrangement joins TRBV5-1 to TRBJ1-2; TRBD1 agrees at 9 bases. Trimming cost V 4 bases and J 2 bases; bases outside gene matches: 3. The CDR3 has 14 amino acids. Germline loops: CDR1 SGHRS, CDR2 YFSETQ. This CDR3 is CASSPDRGNYGYTF. The CDR3 region has the DNA TGCGCCAGCAGCCCCGACAGGGGGAACTATGGCTACACCTTC.

To note about this clone: In the same sample, other DNA sequences code for this CDR3. The V gene is TRBV7-2, the J gene TRBJ2-3; D unclear. Germline lookup yields CDR1 SGHTA and CDR2 FQGNSA. The CDR3 runs 13 residues. The V and J ends lost 3 bases and 0 bases respectively, with 4 bases between them. The CDR3 spells CASSFGSTDTQYF. CDR3 DNA: TGTGCCAGCAGCTTCGGGAGCACAGATACGCAGTATTTT.

The V gene is TRBV9, the J gene TRBJ1-1; D gene uncertain. Looked up from germline, CDR1 is SGDLS and CDR2 is YYNGEE. Trimming removed 2 bases at V and 7 bases at J, with 12 bases between. The CDR3 is 13 residues long. CDR3 nucleotide sequence: TGTGCCAGCAGCGTCCAAACCGGGAGTGAAGCTTTCTTT. Its translation: CASSVQTGSEAFF.

This chain joins TRBV28 and TRBJ2-7; 8 bases map to TRBD1. With 5 bases clipped from V and 3 bases from J, the junction kept 6 bases outside the gene matches. The V gene's germline CDR1 is MDHEN and CDR2 SYDVKM. The CDR3 extends over 14 amino acids. In DNA, the CDR3 is TGTGCCAGCAGTCCAGGGGGCGGCATCTACGAGCAGTACTTC. Translated: CASSPGGGIYEQYF.

A note on this clone: Other DNA sequences within the sample encode an identical CDR3. The J gene is TRBJ2-7, the V gene TRBV7-2; 7 bases align to TRBD2. The trim removed 5 bases at V and 3 bases at J, leaving 4 bases unmatched. CDR3 size: 13 residues. The V gene's germline CDR1 is SGHTA and CDR2 FQGNSA. CDR3 residues: CASSPGRDYEQYF. For the CDR3, the DNA is TGTGCCAGCAGCCCGGGGAGGGACTACGAGCAGTACTTC.

The chain uses TRBV5-1 and TRBJ1-1, with 7 bases matching TRBD1. The CDR3 spans 14 residues. Germline V gene sequence: CDR1 SGHRS, CDR2 YFSETQ. The trim removed 1 base at V and 7 bases at J, leaving 7 bases unmatched. CDR3 protein: CASSLQGTAGEAFF. CDR3 DNA sequence: TGCGCCAGCAGCTTGCAGGGGACAGCTGGTGAAGCTTTCTTT.

Turning to this clone: The missing conserved phenylalanine or tryptophan at the end of this CDR3 makes a read error likely. The CDR3 loop is CASSETLSNSPLHL. CDR3 sequence (DNA): TGTGCCAGCAGTGAAACCCTCAGTAATTCACCCCTCCACCTT. The rearrangement links TRBV6-1 to TRBJ1-6; D is ambiguous. The CDR3 runs 14 residues. Between the trimmed V and J ends, which lost 2 bases and 6 bases, there was a span of 8 bases. Germline assignment: CDR1 MNHNS and CDR2 SASEGT.

This clone was seen a single time. V and J are TRBV6-1 and TRBJ1-2; no clear D gene. V lost 6 bases and J lost 4, with 9 bases in between. This CDR3 contains 12 residues. Germline V gene sequence: CDR1 MNHNS, CDR2 SASEGT. The CDR3 region has the DNA TGTGCCAGCAGAGAGACGGCCTATGGCTACACCTTC. This gives the protein CASRETAYGYTF.

V usage is TRBV4-1 and J usage is TRBJ1-1; D not certain. The germline V and J ends were trimmed by 5 bases and 1 base, with 8 bases remaining between them. The CDR3 sequence is 13 residues long. CDR1 MGHRA and CDR2 YSYEKL come from the germline V gene. The CDR3 here is CASSRQPNTEAFF. CDR3 DNA sequence: TGCGCCAGCAGCAGGCAGCCGAACACTGAAGCTTTCTTT.

This chain connects TRBV7-3 to TRBJ1-1; D is unresolved. This CDR3 region has 13 residues. CDR1 is SGHTA, CDR2 FQGTGA, per germline. V shed 4 bases and J shed 2 bases, with 8 bases lying between them. The CDR3 protein is CASSSQVNTEAFF. The CDR3 DNA reads TGTGCCAGCAGCTCCCAGGTTAACACTGAAGCTTTCTTT.

The chain has TRBV4-2 and TRBJ1-4; D unclear. Looked up from germline, CDR1 is LGHNA and CDR2 is YNFKEQ. With 0 bases removed from V and 8 bases from J, the gap between germline ends came to 7 bases. CDR3 size: 13 residues. Here the CDR3 reads CASSQDLGEKLFF. For the CDR3, the DNA is TGTGCCAGCAGCCAAGATCTCGGCGAAAAACTGTTTTTT.

J is TRBJ2-7 and V is TRBV5-5; the match to TRBD1 covers 7 bases. CDR3 length: 13 residues. V shed 9 bases and J 2 bases; nucleotides not matched to a gene: 8. CDR1 is SGHKS and CDR2 is YYEKEE in the germline V gene (reference sequence). The CDR3, as DNA: TGTGCCACTTCATGGGACAGCCCCTACGAGCAGTACTTC. Translation: CATSWDSPYEQYF.